One sample yielded the 10 T cell receptor beta chains listed below, sequenced in a study of T cell responses to AZD1222 COVID-19 vaccine (TCRdb year 2021). The library was built by means of the immunoSEQ multiplex PCR assay. The clones in this table, taken by TCRdb from immuneACCESS, are in-frame only. Not every clone is retained; where verified, under half of the shortfall comes from an unresolved V gene, and the cause of the rest is unknown. The sample records approximately 120,000 clones, 88% of which are singletons. About 4.2% of the sample lies in the top ten. The sample's time point label is to be understood as: baseline before first vaccination. Here the sequenced sample was peripheral blood, taken on day 0 of AZD1222 vaccination. The receptors shown here come from an adult in good health.

This clone has just one count. The gene calls are TRBV7-8 and TRBJ2-3, with TRBD2 matching 14 bases. From germline, CDR1 is SGHVS and CDR2 FQNEAQ. This CDR3 comprises 19 residues. Trimming removed 5 bases from V and 2 bases from J; junction bases left unmatched: 12. Written as DNA, the CDR3 is TGTGCCAGCAGCCCCAGACTAGCGGGGGGGCACATCCTCACAGATACGCAGTATTTT. Translation: CASSPRLAGGHILTDTQYF.

This chain uses TRBV11-1 with TRBJ1-1, with unresolved D. V was trimmed by 5 bases and J by 4 bases, leaving 5 bases between them. The CDR3 spans 11 residues. Germline V gives CDR1 SGHAT, CDR2 FQDESV (reference sequence). The chain's CDR3 is CASSRSTEAFF. Written as DNA, the CDR3 is TGTGCCAGCAGCAGAAGCACTGAAGCTTTCTTT.

V usage is TRBV15 and J usage is TRBJ1-5; 10 bases map to TRBD1. The J segment lost 3 bases and the V segment lost 3 bases, leaving 5 bases of the junction unmatched. This CDR3 spans 16 amino acids. CDR1 is LNHNV, CDR2 YYDKDF, per germline (reference sequence). The chain's CDR3 is CATSSWTGGNNQPQHF. The CDR3 nucleotides read TGTGCCACCAGCAGTTGGACAGGGGGAAACAATCAGCCCCAGCATTTT. The variable domain in full, completed from reference TRBV15 and TRBJ1-5, reads DAMVIQNPRYQVTQFGKPVTLSCSQTLNHNVMYWYQQKSSQAPKLLFHYYDKDFNNEADTPDNFQSRRPNTSFCFLDIRSPGLGDTAMYLCATSSWTGGNNQPQHFGDGTRLSIL.

The rearrangement links TRBV12-3 or TRBV12-4 to TRBJ2-3; no clear D gene. With 4 bases removed from V and 5 bases from J, the gap between germline ends came to 7 bases. The CDR3 consists of 12 residues. DNA of the CDR3: TGTGCCAGCAGTTGGGGTCGAGATACGCAGTATTTT. It translates to CASSWGRDTQYF.

V gene TRBV5-4 combines with J gene TRBJ2-3; TRBD2 aligns across 7 bases. The length of the CDR3 is 16 residues. Germline CDR1 is SGHNT and CDR2 is YYREEE (reference sequence). V trimming: 4 bases; J trimming: 4 bases; junction bases outside the gene matches: 12. DNA of the CDR3: TGTGCCAGCAGCCCGGGAGGAGGAGGGCGCGCAGATACGCAGTATTTT. Residues: CASSPGGGGRADTQYF.

The gene calls are TRBV7-9 and TRBJ1-2; TRBD1 matches 11 bases. This CDR3 region has 14 residues. Per the germline V gene, CDR1 is SEHNR and CDR2 is FQNEAQ (reference sequence). Trimming at V came to 3 bases and at J to 8 bases, leaving 5 bases not matched to a gene. The CDR3 loop is CASSLGQGEDGYTF. For the CDR3, the DNA is TGTGCCAGCAGCTTGGGACAGGGGGAAGACGGCTACACCTTC.

The chain uses TRBV10-3 and TRBJ1-4, with D unclear. CDR1 is ENHRY, CDR2 SYGVKD, per germline. V was trimmed by 6 bases and J by 13 bases, leaving 15 bases between them. The CDR3 length is 12 residues. CDR3 residues: CAISDTPVSLFF. DNA of the CDR3: TGTGCCATCAGCGACACGCCGGTTTCACTGTTTTTT.

V gene TRBV15 combines with J gene TRBJ2-4; D may correspond to TRBD1 or TRBD2 (5 bases each). Germline CDR1 LNHNV, CDR2 YYDKDF (reference sequence). The CDR3 has 14 amino acids. With 4 bases removed from V and 3 bases from J, the gap between germline ends came to 10 bases. The CDR3 region has the DNA TGTGCCACCAGCATACGGGGCGTCAAAAACATTCAGTACTTC. Its translation is CATSIRGVKNIQYF.

Concerning this clone: One end of the junction fails to match germline, which may point to a read error. The gene calls are TRBV10-3 and TRBJ2-2, with 9 positions matching TRBD1. Looked up from germline, CDR1 is ENHRY and CDR2 is SYGVKD. CDR3 length: 17 residues. This CDR3 is CATSDRGGQPNTGELFF. As DNA, the CDR3 is TGTGCCACCAGTGACAGGGGGGGACAACCAAACACCGGGGAGCTGTTTTTT.

This sequence joins TRBV5-4 and TRBJ2-7; D may be TRBD2 (6 bases). Per the germline V gene, CDR1 is SGHNT and CDR2 is YYREEE (reference sequence). The CDR3 runs 14 residues. Trimming removed 1 base at V and 2 bases at J, with 10 bases between. CDR3 bases: TGTGCCAGCAGCTTGTCGGGGGAGGCCTACGAGCAGTACTTC. Its translation: CASSLSGEAYEQYF. Variable domain in full (rest from reference TRBV5-4 and TRBJ2-7): ETGVTQSPTHLIKTRGQQVTLRCSSQSGHNTVSWYQQALGQGPQFIFQYYREEENGRGNFPPRFSGLQFPNYSSELNVNALELDDSALYLCASSLSGEAYEQYFGPGTRLTVT.